One sample yielded the 25 T cell receptor beta chains listed below, sequenced in a study of Graves' ophthalmopathy and Graves' hyperthyroidism. Scientists amplified the TCR beta CDR3 regions from RNA transcripts. The library came from an HTBI-primed first-round RT-PCR and a second-round multiplex PCR. Using its own MiXCR run on the multiplex PCR reads, TCRdb lists one record per CDR3 protein. The table shows hundreds of thousands of distinct CDR3 sequences, with 20% to 25% occurring only once. Sequencing used peripheral blood. The receptors originated from a woman aged 18-30 years with stable Graves' hyperthyroidism. Some clones in this sample may be carry-over from other donors' samples.

This clonotype came up a few times. This rearrangement joins TRBV13 to TRBJ2-7, with D perhaps TRBD1 (6 bases). Per germline, CDR1 PRHDT and CDR2 FYEKMQ (reference sequence). This CDR3 comprises 12 residues. With 3 bases removed from V and 6 bases from J, the gap between germline ends came to 9 bases. The CDR3 loop is CASSFTGLEQYF. Here the CDR3 DNA reads TGTGCCAGCAGCTTTACAGGGCTCGAGCAGTACTTC.

The chain is built from TRBV5-1 and TRBJ1-3, with D perhaps TRBD1 (6 bases). V lost 4 bases and J lost 0, with 8 bases in between. Germline V CDR1 and CDR2: SGHRS, YFSETQ. This CDR3 region has 14 residues. CDR3 protein: CASSRDNSGNTIYF. The DNA of the CDR3 is TGCGCCAGCAGCAGGGACAACTCTGGAAACACCATATATTTT.

The chain joins TRBV27 to TRBJ1-6, with 8 bases fitting TRBD1. Unmatched junction bases numbered 27, after V lost 4 bases and J lost 7 bases. This CDR3 spans 22 amino acids. Germline V gene sequence: CDR1 MNHEY, CDR2 SMNVEV (reference sequence). Written as DNA, the CDR3 is TGTGCCAGCAGTTCTCTCATGACAGGGGTCCCTGGTTCTAGTTCTATCAATTCACCCCTCCACTTT. Residues: CASSSLMTGVPGSSSINSPLHF.

This clonotype was found many times. The chain is built from TRBV30 and TRBJ2-7; D uncertain. The germline V gene has CDR1 GTSNPN and CDR2 SVGIG (reference sequence). Trimming removed 0 bases at V and 4 bases at J, with 7 bases between. The CDR3 length is 12 residues. The CDR3 sequence: CAWSVRAYEQYF. In DNA form, the CDR3 reads TGTGCCTGGAGTGTTAGAGCTTACGAGCAGTACTTC.

This sequence joins TRBV4-1 and TRBJ1-3; no clear D. The CDR3 is 13 amino acids. Germline assignment: CDR1 MGHRA and CDR2 YSYEKL. V lost 0 bases, J lost 7 bases, and 7 bases lay in between. Here the CDR3 reads CASSQESGNTIYF. CDR3 sequence (DNA): TGCGCCAGCAGCCAAGAATCCGGGAACACCATATATTTT.

CDR3 region: CAIGQGQETQYF. As DNA, the CDR3 is TGTGCCATCGGGCAGGGTCAAGAGACCCAGTACTTC. The rearrangement joins TRBV10-3 to TRBJ2-5; weak D call: TRBD1 (5 bases). The CDR3 is 12 amino acids. Germline CDR1 and CDR2: ENHRY and SYGVKD. V was cut by 8 bases and J by 2 bases, with 9 bases left in between.

The rearrangement joins TRBV19 to TRBJ1-2; D might be TRBD1 (5 bases). Trimming shortened V by 5 bases and J by 2 bases, and 15 bases separated the two germline ends. This CDR3 is 15 amino acids long. Germline CDR1 is LNHDA and CDR2 is SQIVND (reference sequence). The DNA of the CDR3 is TGTGCCAGTAGTGGGCTTTCGGGACTAAACTATGGCTACACCTTC. Residues: CASSGLSGLNYGYTF.

This clonotype was counted at least ten times. This chain connects TRBV20-1 to TRBJ1-1; D remains unclear. CDR1 is DFQATT and CDR2 is SNEGSKA in the germline V gene (reference sequence). CDR3 length: 15 amino acids. V lost 1 base to trimming and J lost 0 bases, with 12 bases between them. The CDR3 nucleotides are TGCAGTGCTAGAGGAGTTGGGCACCTGAACACTGAAGCTTTCTTT. Its protein product is CSARGVGHLNTEAFF.

This clonotype was counted between two and nine times. The rearrangement links TRBV28 to TRBJ2-7; possibly TRBD1 for D (6 bases). Per the germline V gene, CDR1 is MDHEN and CDR2 is SYDVKM. The CDR3 has 15 residues. Deletions cut 4 bases from V and 3 bases from J, with 16 bases between. The CDR3: CASSSPRTASYEQYF. In nucleotides, the CDR3 is TGTGCCAGCAGTTCGCCCCGGACAGCTAGCTACGAGCAGTACTTC. Using reference TRBV28 and TRBJ2-7 for the parts outside the CDR3, the full variable domain is DVKVTQSSRYLVKRTGEKVFLECVQDMDHENMFWYRQDPGLGLRLIYFSYDVKMKEKGDIPEGYSVSREKKERFSLILESASTNQTSMYLCASSSPRTASYEQYFGPGTRLTVT.

The chain is built from TRBV18 and TRBJ1-2; D might be TRBD1 (5 bases). V gave up 3 bases and J gave up 6 bases, with 14 bases separating them. This CDR3 contains 14 residues. Germline V gene data show CDR1 as KGHSH and CDR2 as LQKENI. The CDR3 loop reads CASSPPQGRNGYTF. The CDR3 nucleotides read TGTGCCAGCTCACCCCCCCAGGGTCGAAATGGCTACACCTTC.

This chain links TRBV6-1 with TRBJ1-1; possibly TRBD1 for D (5 bases). The CDR3 is 14 amino acids. V lost 7 bases to trimming and J lost 6 bases, with 18 bases between them. CDR1 is MNHNS, CDR2 SASEGT, per germline. The CDR3 is CASTHARGMAEAFF. In DNA, the CDR3 is TGTGCCAGCACCCATGCAAGGGGAATGGCTGAAGCTTTCTTT.

This clonotype came up many times. The rearrangement uses TRBV7-6 and TRBJ1-1, with D maybe TRBD1 (6 bases). Trimming left V 5 bases short and J 1 base short, with 8 bases between. Germline V gives CDR1 SGHVS, CDR2 FNYEAQ. The length of the CDR3 is 13 residues. The CDR3 reads CASSMDRNTEAFF. The CDR3 bases are TGTGCCAGCAGCATGGACAGGAACACTGAAGCTTTCTTT.

This clonotype was detected only a few times. J is TRBJ1-2 and V is TRBV12-5, with TRBD1 as a possible D gene (5 bases). CDR3 size: 14 residues. CDR1 is LGHNT, CDR2 FRNRAP, per germline. V lost 5 bases, J lost 8 bases, and 18 bases lay in between. The CDR3 loop reads CASGDAGGIAGYTF. The CDR3 DNA reads as TGTGCTAGTGGTGACGCCGGGGGAATTGCCGGCTACACCTTC.

This clonotype showed up just a few times. The chain recombines TRBV29-1 with TRBJ1-1; D is undetermined. CDR1 is SQVTM, CDR2 ANQGSEA, per germline. The CDR3 spans 16 residues. V was clipped by 7 bases and J by 0 bases, with 21 bases between them. The CDR3 coding sequence is TGCAGCGCTCTGGGTTTAGTGCAGCGACTGAACACTGAAGCTTTCTTT. Protein: CSALGLVQRLNTEAFF. Drawing the rest from reference TRBV29-1 and TRBJ1-1, the complete variable domain is SAVISQKPSRDICQRGTSLTIQCQVDSQVTMMFWYRQQPGQSLTLIATANQGSEATYESGFVIDKFPISRPNLTFSTLTVSNMSPEDSSIYLCSALGLVQRLNTEAFFGQGTRLTVV.

This clonotype was seen a single time. The chain is built from TRBV7-2 and TRBJ1-2; 7 nucleotides line up with TRBD1. The CDR3 extends over 14 amino acids. Germline assignment: CDR1 SGHTA and CDR2 FQGNSA. J gave up 3 bases and V 5 bases, and 6 bases lay outside the gene matches. The CDR3 DNA sequence: TGTGCCAGCAGCCGCGAAGGGGGCGACTATGGCTACACCTTC. Amino acid sequence: CASSREGGDYGYTF.

The J gene is TRBJ1-3, the V gene TRBV5-1; 8 bases are shared with TRBD1. J gave up 4 bases and V 4 bases, and 10 bases lay outside the gene matches. The length of the CDR3 is 16 residues. Germline V gene data show CDR1 as SGHRS and CDR2 as YFSETQ. CDR3 protein: CASSPDRQGNGNTIYF. CDR3 coding DNA: TGCGCCAGCAGCCCGGACCGACAGGGGAACGGAAACACCATATATTTT.

The chain combines TRBV28 with TRBJ1-2; D gene ambiguous. Looked up from germline, CDR1 is MDHEN and CDR2 is SYDVKM. The length of the CDR3 is 13 residues. V lost 5 bases and J lost 4, with 11 bases in between. The chain's CDR3 is CASSKDGSYGYTF. The CDR3 bases are TGTGCCAGCAGTAAAGACGGGAGCTATGGCTACACCTTC.

This clonotype was seen ten or more times. This rearrangement joins TRBV7-2 to TRBJ2-7; D tentatively fits TRBD1 or TRBD2 (5 bases each). The CDR3 contains 14 residues. Deletions cut 5 bases from V and 2 bases from J, with 13 bases between. Germline V CDR1 and CDR2: SGHTA, FQGNSA. CDR3 protein: CASSGRGTTYEQYF. The CDR3 DNA follows: TGTGCCAGCAGCGGCCGTGGGACGACCTACGAGCAGTACTTC.

The gene calls are TRBV4-3 and TRBJ2-2; 12 bases align to TRBD2. V shed 4 bases, J shed 4 bases, and the junction held 7 bases outside the gene matches. The CDR3 is 17 residues long. The germline CDR1 and CDR2 sequences are LGHNA and YSLEER. In DNA, the CDR3 is TGCGCCAGCAGCCTGGCCCTAGCGGGGGGGCTCACCGGGGAGCTGTTTTTT. Amino acids: CASSLALAGGLTGELFF.

The rearrangement uses TRBV2 and TRBJ2-7, with D maybe TRBD2 (6 bases). This CDR3 is 14 amino acids long. Trimming removed 2 bases from V and 4 bases from J, with 12 bases in between. In germline, CDR1 is SNHLY, CDR2 FYNNEI. The CDR3 protein is CASSELGGKYEQYF. CDR3 DNA: TGTGCCAGCAGTGAATTAGGCGGGAAGTACGAGCAGTACTTC.

This clonotype was counted many times. The V and J genes are TRBV4-2 and TRBJ1-6, with D perhaps TRBD1 (5 bases). V dropped 0 bases and J dropped 9 bases, with 6 bases sitting between them. CDR1 is LGHNA, CDR2 YNFKEQ, per germline. This CDR3 spans 13 amino acids. The CDR3 nucleotides are TGTGCCAGCAGCCAAGAGGGGGTTTCACCCCTCCACTTT. Residues: CASSQEGVSPLHF.

This clonotype was seen many times. The chain is built from TRBV12-3 or TRBV12-4 and TRBJ1-5, with no clear D. There are 12 residues in the CDR3. Trimming left V 3 bases short and J 5 bases short, with 5 bases between. The CDR3 protein is CASSFWDQPQHF. DNA for the CDR3: TGTGCCAGCAGTTTTTGGGATCAGCCCCAGCATTTT.

This clonotype occurred many times. The chain joins TRBV28 to TRBJ2-2, with 9 positions matching TRBD1. V shed 5 bases and J 3 bases; nucleotides not matched to a gene: 4. Germline assignment: CDR1 MDHEN and CDR2 SYDVKM. The CDR3 covers 15 residues. CDR3 amino acids: CASSLGTGHTGELFF. Here the CDR3 DNA reads TGTGCCAGCAGTCTTGGGACAGGGCACACCGGGGAGCTGTTTTTT.

This clonotype was picked up many times. The V and J genes are TRBV6-2 or TRBV6-3 and TRBJ1-5; weak D call: TRBD1 (6 bases). Germline CDR1 is MNHEY and CDR2 is SVGEGT. The CDR3 contains 13 residues. V lost 4 bases and J 10 bases, leaving 14 bases between the germline ends. The CDR3 is CASSSSETGPQHF. The CDR3 region has the DNA TGTGCCAGCAGTTCCTCGGAGACAGGTCCCCAGCATTTT.

This rearrangement joins TRBV11-1 to TRBJ2-2; possible D gene TRBD2, 6 bases. V lost 1 base and J lost 0, with 18 bases in between. Germline CDR1 is SGHAT and CDR2 is FQDESV (reference sequence). This CDR3 is built from 19 residues. CDR3 protein: CASSLVVAFKRANTGELFF. CDR3 DNA sequence: TGTGCCAGCAGCTTAGTGGTGGCGTTCAAGCGGGCGAACACCGGGGAGCTGTTTTTT. Filled out from reference TRBV11-1 and TRBJ2-2, the complete variable domain reads EAEVAQSPRYKITEKSQAVAFWCDPISGHATLYWYRQILGQGPELLVQFQDESVVDDSQLPKDRFSAERLKGVDSTLKIQPAELGDSAMYLCASSLVVAFKRANTGELFFGEGSRLTVL.